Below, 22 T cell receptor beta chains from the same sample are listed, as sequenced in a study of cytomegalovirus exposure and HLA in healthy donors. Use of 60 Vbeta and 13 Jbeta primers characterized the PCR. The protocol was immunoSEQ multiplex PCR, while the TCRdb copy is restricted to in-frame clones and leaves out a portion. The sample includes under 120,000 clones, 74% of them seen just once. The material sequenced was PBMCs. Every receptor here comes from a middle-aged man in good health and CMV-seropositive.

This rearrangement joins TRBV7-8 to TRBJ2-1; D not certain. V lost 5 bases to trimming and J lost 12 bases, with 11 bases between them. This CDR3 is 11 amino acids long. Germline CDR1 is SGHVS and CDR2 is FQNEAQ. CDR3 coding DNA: TGTGCCAGCAGCCAAGCGAGGCCGCAGTTCTTC. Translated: CASSQARPQFF.

This chain's CDR3 is CASSIRQGASEQYF. DNA for the CDR3: TGTGCCAGTAGTATAAGACAGGGGGCAAGCGAGCAGTACTTC. The rearrangement uses TRBV19 and TRBJ2-7; 10 nucleotides line up with TRBD1. CDR1 is LNHDA and CDR2 is SQIVND in the germline V gene (reference sequence). The length of the CDR3 is 14 residues. The J segment lost 6 bases and the V segment lost 2 bases, leaving 4 bases of the junction unmatched.

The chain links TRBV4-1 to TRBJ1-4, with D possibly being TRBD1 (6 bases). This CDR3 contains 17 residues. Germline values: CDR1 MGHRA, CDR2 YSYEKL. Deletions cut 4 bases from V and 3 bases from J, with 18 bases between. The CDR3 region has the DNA TGCGCCAGCAGCCCCTGGGGGCCCACGGGGCCTAATGAAAAACTGTTTTTT. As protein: CASSPWGPTGPNEKLFF.

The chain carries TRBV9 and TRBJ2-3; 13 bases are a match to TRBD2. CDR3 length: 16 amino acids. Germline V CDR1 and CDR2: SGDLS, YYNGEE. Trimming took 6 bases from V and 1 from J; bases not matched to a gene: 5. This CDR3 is CASTTGLAGGTDTQYF. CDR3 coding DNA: TGTGCCAGCACCACCGGACTAGCGGGGGGCACAGATACGCAGTATTTT.

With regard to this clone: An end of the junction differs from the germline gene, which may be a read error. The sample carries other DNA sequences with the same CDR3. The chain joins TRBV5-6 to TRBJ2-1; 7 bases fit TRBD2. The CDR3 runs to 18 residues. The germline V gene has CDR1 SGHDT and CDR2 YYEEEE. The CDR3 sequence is CASSLRRLAMSSYNEQFF. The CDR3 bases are TGTGCTAGCAGCTTAAGGCGACTAGCCATGAGCTCCTACAATGAGCAGTTCTTC.

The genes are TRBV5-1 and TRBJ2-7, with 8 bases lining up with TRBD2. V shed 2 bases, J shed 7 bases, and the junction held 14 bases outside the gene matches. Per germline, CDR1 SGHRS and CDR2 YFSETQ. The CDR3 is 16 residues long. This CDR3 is CASSFSMIAGSSEQYF. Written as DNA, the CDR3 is TGCGCCAGCAGCTTTTCGATGATAGCGGGAAGCAGTGAGCAGTACTTC.

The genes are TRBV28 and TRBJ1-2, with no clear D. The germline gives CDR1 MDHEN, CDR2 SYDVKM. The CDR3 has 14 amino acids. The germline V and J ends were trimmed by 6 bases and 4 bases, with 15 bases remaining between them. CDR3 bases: TGTGCCAGCAGGCCCCCTCGAGGTAGCTATGGCTACACCTTC. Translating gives CASRPPRGSYGYTF.

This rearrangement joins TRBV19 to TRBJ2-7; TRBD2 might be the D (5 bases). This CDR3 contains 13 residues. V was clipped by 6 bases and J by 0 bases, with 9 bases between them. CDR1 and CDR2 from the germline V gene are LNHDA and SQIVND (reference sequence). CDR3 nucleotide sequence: TGTGCCAGTAGCAGAGGGAGCTCCTACGAGCAGTACTTC. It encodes CASSRGSSYEQYF.

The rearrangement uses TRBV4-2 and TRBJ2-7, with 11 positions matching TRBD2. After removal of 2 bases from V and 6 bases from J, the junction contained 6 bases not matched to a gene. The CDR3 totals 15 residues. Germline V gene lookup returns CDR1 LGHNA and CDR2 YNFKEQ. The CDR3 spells CASSQLAGGTPEQYF. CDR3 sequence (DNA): TGTGCCAGCAGCCAATTAGCGGGAGGGACGCCCGAGCAGTACTTC.

The CDR3 loop reads CSGRTSAQETQYF. The CDR3 coding sequence is TGCAGCGGGAGGACTAGCGCCCAAGAGACCCAGTACTTC. V and J are TRBV29-1 and TRBJ2-5; TRBD2 matches at 9 bases. The CDR3 contains 13 residues. Per the germline V gene, CDR1 is SQVTM and CDR2 is ANQGSEA. V was pared by 7 bases and J by 1 base, with 4 bases of the junction left unmatched.

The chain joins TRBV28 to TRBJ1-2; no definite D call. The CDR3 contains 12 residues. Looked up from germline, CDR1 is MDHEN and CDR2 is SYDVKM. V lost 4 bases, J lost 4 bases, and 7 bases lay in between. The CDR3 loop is CASSSDSYGYTF. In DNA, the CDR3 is TGTGCCAGCAGTTCCGATAGCTATGGCTACACCTTC.

CDR3 residues: CASSSGGRYEQYF. In DNA form, the CDR3 reads TGTGCCAGCAGTTCAGGGGGCAGGTACGAGCAGTACTTC. The chain carries TRBV2 and TRBJ2-7, with TRBD1 matching over 8 bases. With V trimmed by 5 bases and J by 4 bases, 4 bases remained unmatched. Germline values: CDR1 SNHLY, CDR2 FYNNEI. This CDR3 has 13 amino acids.

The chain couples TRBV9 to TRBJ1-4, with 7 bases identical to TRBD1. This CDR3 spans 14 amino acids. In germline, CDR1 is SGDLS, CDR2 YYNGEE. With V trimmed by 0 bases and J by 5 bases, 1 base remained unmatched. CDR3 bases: TGTGCCAGCAGCGTAGACAGGGGCAATGAAAAACTGTTTTTT. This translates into CASSVDRGNEKLFF.

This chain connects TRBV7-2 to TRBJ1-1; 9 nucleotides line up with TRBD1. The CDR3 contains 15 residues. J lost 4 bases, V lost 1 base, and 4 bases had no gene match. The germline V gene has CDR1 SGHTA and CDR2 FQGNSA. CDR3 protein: CASSLVTGGLTEAFF. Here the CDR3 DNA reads TGTGCCAGCAGCTTAGTGACAGGGGGGCTCACTGAAGCTTTCTTT.

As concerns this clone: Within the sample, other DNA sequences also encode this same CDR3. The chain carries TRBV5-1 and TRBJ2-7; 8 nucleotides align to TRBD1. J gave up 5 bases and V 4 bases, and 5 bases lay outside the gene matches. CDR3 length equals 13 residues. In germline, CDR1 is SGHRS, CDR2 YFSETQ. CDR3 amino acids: CASSPGQGNEQYF. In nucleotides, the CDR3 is TGCGCCAGCAGCCCCGGACAGGGCAACGAGCAGTACTTC.

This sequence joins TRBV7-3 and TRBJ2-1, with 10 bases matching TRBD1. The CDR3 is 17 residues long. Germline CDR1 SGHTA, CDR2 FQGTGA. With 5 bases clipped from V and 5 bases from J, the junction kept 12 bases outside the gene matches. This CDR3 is CASSRWSSGTGDNEQFF. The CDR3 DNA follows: TGTGCCAGCAGCCGATGGAGTTCCGGGACAGGGGACAATGAGCAGTTCTTC.

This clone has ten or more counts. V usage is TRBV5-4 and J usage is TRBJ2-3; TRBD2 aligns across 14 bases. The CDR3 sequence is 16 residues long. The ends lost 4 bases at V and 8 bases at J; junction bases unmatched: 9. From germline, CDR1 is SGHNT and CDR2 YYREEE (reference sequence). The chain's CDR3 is CASSPMTSGRAGTQYF. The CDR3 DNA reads TGTGCCAGCAGCCCCATGACTAGCGGGAGGGCCGGTACGCAGTATTTT.

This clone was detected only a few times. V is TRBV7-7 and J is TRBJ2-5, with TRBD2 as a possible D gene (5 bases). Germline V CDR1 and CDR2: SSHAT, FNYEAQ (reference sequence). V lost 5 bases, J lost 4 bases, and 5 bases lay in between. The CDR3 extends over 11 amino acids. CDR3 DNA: TGTGCCAGCAGCGAGGGAGAGACCCAGTACTTC. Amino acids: CASSEGETQYF.

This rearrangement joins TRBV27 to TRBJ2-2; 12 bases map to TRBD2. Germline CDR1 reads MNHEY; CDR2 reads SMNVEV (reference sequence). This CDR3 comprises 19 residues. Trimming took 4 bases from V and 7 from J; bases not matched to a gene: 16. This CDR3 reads CASSSSPSGRALAIGELFF. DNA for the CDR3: TGTGCCAGCAGTTCTTCTCCTAGCGGGAGGGCCTTGGCCATCGGGGAGCTGTTTTTT.

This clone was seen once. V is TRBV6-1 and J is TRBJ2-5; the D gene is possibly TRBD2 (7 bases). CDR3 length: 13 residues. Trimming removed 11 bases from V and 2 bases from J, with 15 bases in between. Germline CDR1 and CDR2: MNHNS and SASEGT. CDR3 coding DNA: TGTGCCGGAGGGAGGGGGTGGCAAGAGACCCAGTACTTC. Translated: CAGGRGWQETQYF.

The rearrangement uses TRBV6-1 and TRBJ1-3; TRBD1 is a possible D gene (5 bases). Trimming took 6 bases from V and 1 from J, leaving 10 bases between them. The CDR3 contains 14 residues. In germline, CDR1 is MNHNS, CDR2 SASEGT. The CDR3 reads CASRDQGSGNTIYF. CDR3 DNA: TGTGCCAGCAGAGATCAGGGATCTGGAAACACCATATATTTT.

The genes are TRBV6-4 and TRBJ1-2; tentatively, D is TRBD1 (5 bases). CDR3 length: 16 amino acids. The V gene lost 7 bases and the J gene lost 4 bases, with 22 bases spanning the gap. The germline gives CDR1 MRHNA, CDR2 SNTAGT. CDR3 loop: CASIVWGLFLSYGYTF. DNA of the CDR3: TGTGCCAGCATAGTTTGGGGACTCTTCTTGTCCTATGGCTACACCTTC.